The 21 T cell receptor beta chains reported below all come from one sample, sequenced in a study of response to subunit inactivated influenza vaccine. TCRdb recomputed calls from the RT-PCR reads with MiXCR, one row per CDR3 protein. This table has about 610,000 distinct CDR3 sequences, roughly 15% appearing once. Sequences were derived from PBMCs from blood, sampled 11 to 12 days after vaccination. The receptors come from a man aged 45-60 years who received an inactivated influenza vaccine.

The V call is TRBV10-3, the J call TRBJ2-1; a weak D match, TRBD1 (6 bases). CDR1 is ENHRY, CDR2 SYGVKD, per germline. V was cut by 7 bases and J by 9 bases, with 25 bases left in between. There are 16 residues in the CDR3. CDR3 protein: CAITPGHALGGGEQFF. The CDR3 DNA follows: TGTGCCATCACCCCGGGACACGCTCTAGGAGGAGGTGAGCAGTTCTTC.

The rearrangement links TRBV18 to TRBJ2-5; 7 nucleotides align to TRBD1. The germline CDR1 and CDR2 sequences are KGHSH and LQKENI. The V and J ends lost 8 bases and 4 bases, in that order; junction bases with no gene match: 7. The CDR3 spans 13 residues. The CDR3 nucleotides are TGTGCCAGCGCCGCCGGGACAGCAGAGACCCAGTACTTC. This gives the protein CASAAGTAETQYF.

This clonotype was found a few times. The V call is TRBV4-2, the J call TRBJ2-1; D is unclear. In germline, CDR1 is LGHNA, CDR2 YNFKEQ. The CDR3 has 13 amino acids. Trimming pared 1 base from V and 8 bases from J, leaving 9 bases between. CDR3 region: CASSQGGPDEQFF. The CDR3, as DNA: TGTGCCAGCAGCCAAGGTGGCCCCGATGAGCAGTTCTTC.

This clonotype has more than one count but fewer than ten. This rearrangement joins TRBV20-1 to TRBJ2-7, with 12 bases aligning to TRBD2. V lost 0 bases to trimming and J lost 6 bases; unmatched junction nucleotides: 6. This CDR3 region has 15 residues. Germline loops: CDR1 DFQATT, CDR2 SNEGSKA (reference sequence). The CDR3 region is CSARETSGRWSEQYF. The CDR3 DNA sequence: TGCAGTGCTAGAGAGACTAGCGGGAGATGGAGCGAGCAGTACTTC.

This clonotype has only a few counts. J is TRBJ2-5 and V is TRBV12-3 or TRBV12-4; D gene uncertain. Deletions cut 3 bases from V and 5 bases from J, with 10 bases between. The CDR3 covers 13 residues. The CDR3 DNA reads TGTGCCAGCAGTTTCACTGGCCCCGAGACCCAGTACTTC. Amino acid sequence: CASSFTGPETQYF.

This clonotype turned up a few times. V gene TRBV20-1 combines with J gene TRBJ1-6; tentatively, D is TRBD1 (5 bases). V lost 1 base and J 5 bases, leaving 15 bases between the germline ends. The CDR3 is made up of 16 amino acids. The germline CDR1 and CDR2 sequences are DFQATT and SNEGSKA (reference sequence). CDR3 amino acids: CSARASTGRDNSPLHF. The CDR3 coding sequence is TGCAGTGCTAGAGCCTCAACGGGACGGGATAATTCACCCCTCCACTTT.

This clonotype was counted between two and nine times. V gene TRBV4-3 combines with J gene TRBJ2-7; D may be TRBD2 (6 bases). Per germline, CDR1 LGHNA and CDR2 YSLEER. V lost 0 bases to trimming and J lost 5 bases, with 17 bases between them. The CDR3 totals 16 residues. The CDR3 spells CASSQEVSGTPNEQYF. CDR3 sequence (DNA): TGCGCCAGCAGCCAAGAAGTGTCCGGGACTCCGAACGAGCAGTACTTC.

This clonotype was counted a few times. The V and J genes are TRBV20-1 and TRBJ2-3, with 10 bases lining up with TRBD2. Germline V lookup: CDR1 DFQATT, CDR2 SNEGSKA (reference sequence). CDR3 size: 15 residues. V shed 2 bases and J 3 bases; nucleotides not matched to a gene: 5. CDR3 sequence (DNA): TGCAGTGCTAGAAAACCGGGACTAGCGACAGATACGCAGTATTTT. Translated: CSARKPGLATDTQYF.

The chain links TRBV6-2 or TRBV6-3 to TRBJ2-5; D is possibly TRBD1 (6 bases). The CDR3 extends over 14 amino acids. V was shortened by 5 bases and J by 3 bases, with 13 bases between the two germline ends. Germline V gene lookup returns CDR1 MNHEY and CDR2 SVGEGT. CDR3 bases: TGTGCCAGCAGTCCAGCCGGACAGAAAGAGACCCAGTACTTC. Its translation: CASSPAGQKETQYF.

This clonotype turned up a few times. V is TRBV7-2 and J is TRBJ1-1; 9 bases map to TRBD1. V trimming: 2 bases; J trimming: 1 base; junction bases outside the gene matches: 2. The CDR3 is 15 amino acids. The germline V gene encodes CDR1 SGHTA and CDR2 FQGNSA. The CDR3 DNA follows: TGTGCCAGCAGCTTACTACAGGGGGCGAACACTGAAGCTTTCTTT. Translating it yields CASSLLQGANTEAFF.

V usage is TRBV28 and J usage is TRBJ2-7; possibly TRBD2 for D (5 bases). Germline CDR1 and CDR2: MDHEN and SYDVKM. CDR3 length: 16 residues. Deletions cut 7 bases from V and 0 bases from J, with 19 bases between. CDR3 sequence: CASNEGQRLASYEQYF. The CDR3 DNA reads as TGTGCCAGCAACGAAGGTCAGCGGCTGGCCTCCTACGAGCAGTACTTC. The entire variable domain, with the rest obtained from reference TRBV28 and TRBJ2-7, is as follows: DVKVTQSSRYLVKRTGEKVFLECVQDMDHENMFWYRQDPGLGLRLIYFSYDVKMKEKGDIPEGYSVSREKKERFSLILESASTNQTSMYLCASNEGQRLASYEQYFGPGTRLTVT.

This clonotype was counted once. It may be a read error: a sequence one base away is much more abundant. This rearrangement joins TRBV12-3 or TRBV12-4 to TRBJ1-5; D possibly corresponds to TRBD1 (6 bases). The CDR3 sequence is 17 residues long. The DNA of the CDR3 is TGTGCCAGCACTTTAGCGCTGAACAGGGACCACAATCAGCCCCAGCATTTT. Protein product: CASTLALNRDHNQPQHF.

There are a few counts of this clonotype. The chain joins TRBV20-1 to TRBJ1-1; 10 bases map to TRBD1. V shed 5 bases, J shed 5 bases, and the junction held 11 bases outside the gene matches. The V gene's germline CDR1 is DFQATT and CDR2 SNEGSKA (reference sequence). The CDR3 covers 15 residues. Here the CDR3 reads CSAYGTGVPRTEAFF. For the CDR3, the DNA is TGCAGTGCTTACGGGACAGGGGTACCGAGGACTGAAGCTTTCTTT.

This clonotype was seen more than once but under ten times. The chain couples TRBV11-1 to TRBJ2-1, with D possibly TRBD2 on 5 matching bases. CDR3 size: 18 residues. Trimming removed 2 bases from V and 4 bases from J, with 21 bases in between. Germline V gene lookup returns CDR1 SGHAT and CDR2 FQDESV (reference sequence). The CDR3 loop reads CASSLRPGIAKKYNEQFF. DNA for the CDR3: TGTGCCAGCAGCTTAAGGCCCGGGATCGCAAAAAAATACAATGAGCAGTTCTTC.

The chain employs TRBV27 and TRBJ2-7; weak D call: TRBD1 (7 bases). The V gene lost 3 bases and the J gene lost 5 bases, with 14 bases spanning the gap. Germline assignment: CDR1 MNHEY and CDR2 SMNVEV (reference sequence). This CDR3 has 14 amino acids. The CDR3 here is CASSFRRGQNEQYF. The CDR3 DNA reads TGTGCCAGCAGTTTCCGGAGGGGGCAGAACGAGCAGTACTTC.

The V gene is TRBV14, the J gene TRBJ2-7; 7 bases are a match to TRBD1. Trimming took 3 bases from V and 6 from J; bases not matched to a gene: 11. This CDR3 is built from 15 residues. The germline gives CDR1 SGHDN, CDR2 FVKESK. The CDR3 is CASSQLRGRIREQYF. The CDR3 DNA reads TGTGCCAGCAGCCAGCTTAGGGGGCGCATCCGCGAGCAGTACTTC.

V gene TRBV29-1 combines with J gene TRBJ1-5; D perhaps matches TRBD1 (5 bases). This CDR3 is built from 12 residues. Trimming took 4 bases from V and 4 from J, leaving 8 bases between them. Per the germline V gene, CDR1 is SQVTM and CDR2 is ANQGSEA. DNA for the CDR3: TGCAGCGTTGGAGGGGCAAATCAGCCCCAGCATTTT. Protein product: CSVGGANQPQHF.

V and J are TRBV10-3 and TRBJ1-3, with D hard to call. Germline-derived CDR1 and CDR2 are ENHRY and SYGVKD. Trimming shortened V by 7 bases and J by 0 bases, and 10 bases separated the two germline ends. This CDR3 region has 14 residues. The CDR3 here is CAINGENSGNTIYF. In DNA, the CDR3 is TGTGCCATCAATGGAGAAAACTCTGGAAACACCATATATTTT.

This clonotype turned up a few times. For the CDR3, the DNA is TGTGCCAGCAGCTTAGTTCAGGGGGCTAATGAAAAACTGTTTTTT. Its protein product is CASSLVQGANEKLFF. The chain combines TRBV7-9 with TRBJ1-4; 7 bases map to TRBD1. The germline V gene has CDR1 SEHNR and CDR2 FQNEAQ (reference sequence). The CDR3 is 15 residues long. After removal of 1 base from V and 3 bases from J, the junction contained 2 bases not matched to a gene. Filled out from reference TRBV7-9 and TRBJ1-4, the complete variable domain reads DTGVSQNPRHKITKRGQNVTFRCDPISEHNRLYWYRQTLGQGPEFLTYFQNEAQLEKSRLLSDRFSAERPKGSFSTLEIQRTEQGDSAMYLCASSLVQGANEKLFFGSGTQLSVL.

V is TRBV12-3 or TRBV12-4 and J is TRBJ2-3, with D uncertain. Between the trimmed V and J ends, which lost 6 bases and 0 bases, there was a span of 13 bases. The CDR3 spans 15 residues. Written as DNA, the CDR3 is TGTGCCAGCAGAAGATCGGATACTAGCACAGATACGCAGTATTTT. As protein: CASRRSDTSTDTQYF.

The genes are TRBV6-2 or TRBV6-3 and TRBJ1-1; unclear D gene. The CDR3 is 14 residues long. V lost 3 bases to trimming and J lost 4 bases, with 12 bases between them. The germline gives CDR1 MNHEY, CDR2 SVGEGT. CDR3 protein: CASSYYGFGTEAFF. As DNA, the CDR3 is TGTGCCAGCAGTTATTACGGATTCGGCACTGAAGCTTTCTTT.